A single sample gave rise to the 30 T cell receptor beta chains below, sequenced in a study of identical twins. TCRdb reprocessed the 5' RACE reads via MiXCR and lists one record per CDR3 protein. Found here are roughly 690,000 distinct CDR3 sequences, 21% of them singletons; the top ten hold about 4.3%. This sample was also put to use in a study of T cells expressing NK-cell markers.

The sample taken for sequencing was PBMCs. The receptor set was obtained from a young woman in good health.

The chain has TRBV6-5 and TRBJ1-5; no clear D gene. The germline CDR1 and CDR2 sequences are MNHEY and SVGAGI. V lost 2 bases and J lost 5, with 16 bases in between. CDR3 size: 16 residues. The CDR3 here is CASSYPREGPDQPQHF. The CDR3 DNA reads as TGTGCCAGCAGTTACCCGCGGGAAGGGCCCGATCAGCCCCAGCATTTT.

This clonotype was detected only a few times. CDR3 amino acids: CASSMGQFYLETQYF. DNA of the CDR3: TGCGCCAGCAGCATGGGACAGTTTTATCTCGAGACCCAGTACTTC. The chain has TRBV4-1 and TRBJ2-5, with TRBD1 matching over 7 bases. The J segment lost 5 bases and the V segment lost 5 bases, leaving 11 bases of the junction unmatched. Germline CDR1 MGHRA, CDR2 YSYEKL. CDR3 length equals 15 residues.

The V call is TRBV3-1, the J call TRBJ2-5, with 7 bases identical to TRBD2. The CDR3 loop spans 16 amino acids. Unmatched junction bases numbered 14, after V lost 9 bases and J lost 1 base. Germline-derived CDR1 and CDR2 are LGHDT and YNNKEL (reference sequence). The CDR3 DNA reads TGTGCCAGTCACCGGAGGTCTGGCGGGGGCCAAGAGACCCAGTACTTC. It encodes CASHRRSGGGQETQYF.

The chain recombines TRBV20-1 with TRBJ2-1, with D perhaps matching TRBD1 (6 bases). Germline V gene sequence: CDR1 DFQATT, CDR2 SNEGSKA (reference sequence). V lost 2 bases and J lost 12, with 11 bases in between. This CDR3 has 11 residues. DNA for the CDR3: TGCAGTGCTAGACCTCAGGGGTCGCAGTTCTTC. Translating gives CSARPQGSQFF.

This chain connects TRBV20-1 to TRBJ2-1; D is possibly TRBD2 (6 bases). The V gene's germline CDR1 is DFQATT and CDR2 SNEGSKA (reference sequence). V was shortened by 6 bases and J by 5 bases, with 14 bases between the two germline ends. The CDR3 length is 13 residues. CDR3: CSAYRDFDNEQFF. The CDR3 coding sequence is TGCAGTGCGTACCGGGACTTTGACAATGAGCAGTTCTTC.

This clonotype was recorded many times. The chain couples TRBV5-1 to TRBJ2-6; 7 positions match TRBD1. Germline V CDR1 and CDR2: SGHRS, YFSETQ. The CDR3 is made up of 15 amino acids. V trimming: 3 bases; J trimming: 2 bases; junction bases outside the gene matches: 2. Here the CDR3 reads CASSSQGAGANVLTF. The DNA for the CDR3 is TGCGCCAGCAGCTCCCAGGGGGCTGGGGCCAACGTCCTGACTTTC.

This clonotype came up a few times. V usage is TRBV3-1 and J usage is TRBJ2-1; D is unresolved. Trimming took off 0 bases at V and 7 bases at J, with 16 bases between the two ends. The CDR3 length is 16 residues. CDR1 is LGHDT and CDR2 is YNNKEL in the germline V gene (reference sequence). CDR3 sequence: CASSQDRLGYGNEQFF. CDR3 DNA: TGTGCCAGCAGCCAAGATCGTCTAGGGTACGGGAATGAGCAGTTCTTC.

The gene calls are TRBV30 and TRBJ2-1; 10 positions match TRBD2. Germline V lookup: CDR1 GTSNPN, CDR2 SVGIG (reference sequence). The CDR3 loop spans 14 amino acids. CDR3 sequence: CAAPLAGTYNEQFF. CDR3 nucleotide sequence: TGTGCTGCACCACTAGCGGGGACGTACAATGAGCAGTTCTTC.

This sequence joins TRBV20-1 and TRBJ2-1; TRBD2 agrees at 16 bases. CDR3 length equals 16 residues. V trimming: 0 bases; J trimming: 8 bases; junction bases outside the gene matches: 4. CDR1 is DFQATT, CDR2 SNEGSKA, per germline (reference sequence). CDR3 sequence (DNA): TGCAGTGCTAGAGACGCGGGACTAGCGGGGGGGGATGAGCAGTTCTTC. Its translation is CSARDAGLAGGDEQFF.

J is TRBJ2-7 and V is TRBV10-3, with D possibly being TRBD1 or TRBD2 (5 bases each). The CDR3 sequence is 17 residues long. Trimming took off 2 bases at V and 3 bases at J, with 20 bases between the two ends. CDR1 and CDR2 from the germline V gene are ENHRY and SYGVKD. In DNA form, the CDR3 reads TGTGCCATCAGTGAGAGTTTGAACAGGACTCAGGTCTACGAGCAGTACTTC. This sequence encodes CAISESLNRTQVYEQYF.

This chain uses TRBV5-1 with TRBJ2-1, with 8 bases aligning to TRBD2. Germline CDR1 and CDR2: SGHRS and YFSETQ. V shed 5 bases and J 3 bases; nucleotides not matched to a gene: 4. The CDR3 covers 14 residues. Here the CDR3 DNA reads TGCGCCAGCAGGCGGGGGGATAGCTACAATGAGCAGTTCTTC. It encodes CASRRGDSYNEQFF. Together with reference TRBV5-1 and TRBJ2-1, the CDR3 gives the full variable domain: KAGVTQTPRYLIKTRGQQVTLSCSPISGHRSVSWYQQTPGQGLQFLFEYFSETQRNKGNFPGRFSGRQFSNSRSEMNVSTLELGDSALYLCASRRGDSYNEQFFGPGTRLTVL.

This clonotype was recorded many times. V and J are TRBV5-1 and TRBJ2-1; no clear D. Germline loops: CDR1 SGHRS, CDR2 YFSETQ. The germline V and J ends were trimmed by 4 bases and 3 bases, with 8 bases remaining between them. The CDR3 is 13 amino acids. The CDR3 bases are TGCGCCAGCAGCCCTGTAGGCTACAATGAGCAGTTCTTC. It codes for CASSPVGYNEQFF.

This clonotype showed up just a few times. The gene calls are TRBV9 and TRBJ2-7; D gene uncertain. V gave up 0 bases and J gave up 3 bases, with 10 bases separating them. Germline assignment: CDR1 SGDLS and CDR2 YYNGEE. This CDR3 has 14 amino acids. The CDR3 loop is CASSVEATYYEQYF. The CDR3 DNA reads as TGTGCCAGCAGCGTAGAAGCTACCTACTACGAGCAGTACTTC.

This clonotype came up a few times. The rearrangement links TRBV6-5 to TRBJ2-7; tentatively, D is TRBD2 (5 bases). The CDR3 runs to 14 residues. Germline CDR1 MNHEY, CDR2 SVGAGI. Trimming stripped 4 bases from V and 3 bases from J, with 13 bases between. The CDR3 region is CASSSGPAGYEQYF. The CDR3 DNA sequence: TGTGCCAGCAGTTCGGGTCCGGCGGGCTACGAGCAGTACTTC.

This clonotype was counted many times. DNA of the CDR3: TGCAGTGCGGAAGGGACTAGCGGGATTGCGAATGAGCAGTTCTTC. This codes for CSAEGTSGIANEQFF. V gene TRBV20-1 combines with J gene TRBJ2-1, with 13 bases that match TRBD2. The CDR3 consists of 15 residues. Trimming removed 6 bases from V and 7 bases from J; junction bases left unmatched: 9. Germline assignment: CDR1 DFQATT and CDR2 SNEGSKA (reference sequence).

This clonotype was seen ten or more times. The chain has TRBV10-2 and TRBJ1-4, with D tentatively TRBD1 (6 bases). The CDR3 runs 14 residues. The germline V and J ends were trimmed by 7 bases and 7 bases, with 16 bases remaining between them. Germline CDR1 reads WSHSY; CDR2 reads SAAADI. Written as DNA, the CDR3 is TGCGCCAGCAAGTCCGGGGGCACCGGTGAAAAACTGTTTTTT. This codes for CASKSGGTGEKLFF.

This clonotype was counted only a few times. This rearrangement joins TRBV10-3 to TRBJ2-1; no clear D gene. Trimming shortened V by 2 bases and J by 6 bases, and 11 bases separated the two germline ends. Germline CDR1 reads ENHRY; CDR2 reads SYGVKD. This CDR3 has 14 residues. CDR3 sequence reads: CAISEAVDFNEQFF. The CDR3 nucleotides are TGTGCCATCAGTGAGGCCGTCGACTTCAATGAGCAGTTCTTC.

This clonotype was counted ten times or more. The V and J genes are TRBV19 and TRBJ2-1, with D tentatively TRBD1 (6 bases). The CDR3 is made up of 16 amino acids. Germline values: CDR1 LNHDA, CDR2 SQIVND (reference sequence). The V and J ends lost 5 bases and 0 bases respectively, with 14 bases between them. CDR3 region: CASSADRLSSYNEQFF. CDR3 DNA: TGTGCCAGTAGTGCTGACAGGTTGAGCTCCTACAATGAGCAGTTCTTC.

In this sample, this clonotype turned up many times. The V and J genes are TRBV20-1 and TRBJ2-7; 12 nucleotides align to TRBD2. The V gene's germline CDR1 is DFQATT and CDR2 SNEGSKA (reference sequence). CDR3 length: 15 residues. V was clipped by 0 bases and J by 5 bases; unmatched bases: 5. This CDR3 reads CSAREVGLAGNEQYF. The CDR3 DNA reads as TGCAGTGCTAGAGAAGTCGGACTAGCGGGAAACGAGCAGTACTTC.

This clonotype was observed a few times. The rearrangement joins TRBV20-1 to TRBJ2-2; no clear D. This CDR3 is 14 amino acids long. CDR1 DFQATT and CDR2 SNEGSKA come from the germline V gene (reference sequence). Trimming removed 1 base from V and 1 base from J, with 7 bases in between. The DNA for the CDR3 is TGCAGTGCTAGAGTTAATCGGAACACCGGGGAGCTGTTTTTT. It yields the protein CSARVNRNTGELFF.

CDR3 in amino acids: CASSLGLIYEQYF. In nucleotides, the CDR3 is TGCGCCAGCAGCTTGGGGCTAATCTACGAGCAGTACTTC. V and J are TRBV5-1 and TRBJ2-7, with no clear D. The CDR3 spans 13 residues. CDR1 and CDR2 from the germline V gene are SGHRS and YFSETQ. V lost 0 bases to trimming and J lost 3 bases, with 7 bases between them. Together with reference TRBV5-1 and TRBJ2-7, the CDR3 gives the full variable domain: KAGVTQTPRYLIKTRGQQVTLSCSPISGHRSVSWYQQTPGQGLQFLFEYFSETQRNKGNFPGRFSGRQFSNSRSEMNVSTLELGDSALYLCASSLGLIYEQYFGPGTRLTVT.

This clonotype showed up just a few times. The chain recombines TRBV6-5 with TRBJ2-2; possibly TRBD2 for D (6 bases). Germline CDR1 reads MNHEY; CDR2 reads SVGAGI. V was pared by 0 bases and J by 4 bases, with 12 bases between. The CDR3 covers 16 residues. The CDR3 nucleotides read TGTGCCAGCAGTTACTCACCGCGAGCGGGCACCGGGGAGCTGTTTTTT. Protein sequence: CASSYSPRAGTGELFF.

The chain combines TRBV29-1 with TRBJ2-1, with 13 positions matching TRBD2. CDR1 and CDR2 from the germline V gene are SQVTM and ANQGSEA. V shed 3 bases, J shed 6 bases, and the junction held 8 bases outside the gene matches. This CDR3 spans 16 amino acids. CDR3 sequence: CSVDATSGRGFNEQFF. CDR3 DNA sequence: TGCAGCGTTGATGCTACTAGCGGGAGGGGGTTCAATGAGCAGTTCTTC.

The table lists this clonotype with a few counts. As DNA, the CDR3 is TGTGCCAGCGCTCCCGGAGGGCTAGCGGGGGGGCCGATGAGTGGTGCAGATACGCAGTATTTT. This encodes CASAPGGLAGGPMSGADTQYF. V and J are TRBV6-4 and TRBJ2-3, with 12 bases identical to TRBD2. V shed 8 bases, J shed 4 bases, and the junction held 25 bases outside the gene matches. CDR1 and CDR2 from the germline V gene are MRHNA and SNTAGT. The CDR3 spans 21 residues.

V gene TRBV12-3 or TRBV12-4 combines with J gene TRBJ2-3; TRBD2 matches 8 bases. CDR3 length equals 15 residues. V trimming: 6 bases; J trimming: 1 base; junction bases outside the gene matches: 6. This chain's CDR3 is CASRYRGGRTDTQYF. In DNA, the CDR3 is TGTGCCAGCAGATATCGCGGGGGGCGCACAGATACGCAGTATTTT.

This clonotype was recorded a few times. The genes are TRBV9 and TRBJ2-2; D not resolved. The V gene lost 0 bases and the J gene lost 8 bases, with 11 bases spanning the gap. CDR3 length: 14 amino acids. Per germline, CDR1 SGDLS and CDR2 YYNGEE. The CDR3 region has the DNA TGTGCCAGCAGCGTAGTGGGAAATTCGGGGGAGCTGTTTTTT. Translated: CASSVVGNSGELFF.

V usage is TRBV6-2 or TRBV6-3 and J usage is TRBJ2-1; 8 positions match TRBD2. From germline, CDR1 is MNHEY and CDR2 SVGEGT. This CDR3 has 16 residues. The V and J ends lost 7 bases and 6 bases, in that order; junction bases with no gene match: 14. In DNA form, the CDR3 reads TGTGCCAGCACCTATTCGGGCGGACTAGCCTCCAATGAGCAGTTCTTC. It translates to CASTYSGGLASNEQFF.

V gene TRBV27 combines with J gene TRBJ2-3, with D unclear. Germline V lookup: CDR1 MNHEY, CDR2 SMNVEV (reference sequence). The V gene lost 3 bases and the J gene lost 2 bases, with 9 bases spanning the gap. The CDR3 runs 14 residues. The CDR3 bases are TGTGCCAGCAGTTTTGTGGGCCCCACAGATACGCAGTATTTT. Amino acid sequence: CASSFVGPTDTQYF.

V is TRBV3-1 and J is TRBJ2-2, with 13 bases lining up with TRBD2. The CDR3 runs 18 residues. CDR1 and CDR2 from the germline V gene are LGHDT and YNNKEL (reference sequence). With V trimmed by 3 bases and J by 4 bases, 8 bases remained unmatched. The CDR3 DNA reads as TGTGCCAGCAGCCAGACTAGCGGGAGGCTGAACCGCACCGGGGAGCTGTTTTTT. As protein: CASSQTSGRLNRTGELFF. Combining the CDR3 with reference TRBV3-1 and TRBJ2-2 gives the whole variable domain DTAVSQTPKYLVTQMGNDKSIKCEQNLGHDTMYWYKQDSKKFLKIMFSYNNKELIINETVPNRFSPKSPDKAHLNLHINSLELGDSAVYFCASSQTSGRLNRTGELFFGEGSRLTVL.

This clonotype was detected a few times. The chain couples TRBV27 to TRBJ2-1, with 14 nucleotides matching TRBD2. V was clipped by 3 bases and J by 9 bases; unmatched bases: 4. This CDR3 spans 15 amino acids. Germline V lookup: CDR1 MNHEY, CDR2 SMNVEV (reference sequence). This CDR3 is CASSLTSGRAGEQFF. The CDR3, as DNA: TGTGCCAGCAGTTTGACTAGCGGGAGGGCCGGTGAGCAGTTCTTC.